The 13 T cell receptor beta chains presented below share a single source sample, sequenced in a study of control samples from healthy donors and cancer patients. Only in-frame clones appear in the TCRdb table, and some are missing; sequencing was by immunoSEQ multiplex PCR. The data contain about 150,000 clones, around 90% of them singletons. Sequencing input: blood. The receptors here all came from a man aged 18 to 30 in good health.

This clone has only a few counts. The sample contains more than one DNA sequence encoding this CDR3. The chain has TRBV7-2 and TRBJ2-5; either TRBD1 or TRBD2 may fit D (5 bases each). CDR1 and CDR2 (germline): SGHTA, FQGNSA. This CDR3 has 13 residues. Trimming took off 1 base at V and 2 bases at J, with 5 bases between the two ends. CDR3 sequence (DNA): TGTGCCAGCAGCTTAGGGGGGCAAGAGACCCAGTACTTC. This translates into CASSLGGQETQYF.

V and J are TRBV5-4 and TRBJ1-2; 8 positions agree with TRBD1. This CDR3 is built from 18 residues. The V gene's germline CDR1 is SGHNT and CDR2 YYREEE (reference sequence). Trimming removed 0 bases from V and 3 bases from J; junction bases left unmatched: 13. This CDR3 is CASSLAVLTGQGDYGYTF. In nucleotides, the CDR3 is TGTGCCAGCAGCTTGGCGGTACTAACCGGACAGGGCGACTATGGCTACACCTTC. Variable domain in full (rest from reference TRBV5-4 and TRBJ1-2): ETGVTQSPTHLIKTRGQQVTLRCSSQSGHNTVSWYQQALGQGPQFIFQYYREEENGRGNFPPRFSGLQFPNYSSELNVNALELDDSALYLCASSLAVLTGQGDYGYTFGSGTRLTVV.

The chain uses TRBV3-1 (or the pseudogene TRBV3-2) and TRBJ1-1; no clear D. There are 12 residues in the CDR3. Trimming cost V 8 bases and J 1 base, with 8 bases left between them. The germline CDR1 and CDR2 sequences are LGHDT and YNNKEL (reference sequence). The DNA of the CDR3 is TGTGCCAGCGGCGACGGGAACACTGAAGCTTTCTTT. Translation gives CASGDGNTEAFF.

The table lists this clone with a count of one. DNA for the CDR3: TGCGCCAGCAGTCAAAAAAAGAGATGGGGGGGTCTCTCTGGGGCCAACGTCCTGACTTTC. This encodes CASSQKKRWGGLSGANVLTF. The chain recombines TRBV23-1 with TRBJ2-6; 7 bases agree with TRBD2. TRBV23-1 is flagged as an ORF with uncertain function. The CDR3 consists of 20 residues. Germline trimming cut 2 bases from V and 0 bases from J; bases unmatched to any gene: 13.

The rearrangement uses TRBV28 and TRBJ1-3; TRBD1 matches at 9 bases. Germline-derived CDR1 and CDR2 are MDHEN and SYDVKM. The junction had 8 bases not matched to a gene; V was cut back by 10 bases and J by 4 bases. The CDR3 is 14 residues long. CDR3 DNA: TGTGCCACTCGTTGGGACAGGGAAGGAAACACCATATATTTT. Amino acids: CATRWDREGNTIYF.

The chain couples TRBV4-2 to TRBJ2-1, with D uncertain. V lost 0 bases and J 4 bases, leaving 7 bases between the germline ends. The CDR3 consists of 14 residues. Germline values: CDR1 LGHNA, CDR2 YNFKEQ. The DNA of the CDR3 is TGTGCCAGCAGCCAAGAATTAGGGTACAATGAGCAGTTCTTC. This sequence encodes CASSQELGYNEQFF.

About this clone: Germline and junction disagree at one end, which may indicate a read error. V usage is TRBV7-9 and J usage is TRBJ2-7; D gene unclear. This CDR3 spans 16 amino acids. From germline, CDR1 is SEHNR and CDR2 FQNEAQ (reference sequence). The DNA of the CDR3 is TGTGCCAGCAGCTCTCTCTATTTCGTTCGCTCCAACGAGCAGTACTTC. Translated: CASSSLYFVRSNEQYF. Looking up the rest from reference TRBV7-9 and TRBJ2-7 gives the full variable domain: DTGVSQNPRHKITKRGQNVTFRCDPISEHNRLYWYRQTLGQGPEFLTYFQNEAQLEKSRLLSDRFSAERPKGSFSTLEIQRTEQGDSAMYLCASSSLYFVRSNEQYFGPGTRLTVT.

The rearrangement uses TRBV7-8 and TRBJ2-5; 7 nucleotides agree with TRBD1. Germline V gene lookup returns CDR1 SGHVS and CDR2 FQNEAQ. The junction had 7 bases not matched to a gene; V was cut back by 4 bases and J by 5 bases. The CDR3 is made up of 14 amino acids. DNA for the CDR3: TGTGCCAGCAGCTCTTCAGACAGGGACGAGACCCAGTACTTC. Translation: CASSSSDRDETQYF.

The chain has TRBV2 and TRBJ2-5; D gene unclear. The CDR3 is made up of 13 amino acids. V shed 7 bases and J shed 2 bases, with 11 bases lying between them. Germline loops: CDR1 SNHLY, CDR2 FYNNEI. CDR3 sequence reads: CASTPPLQETQYF. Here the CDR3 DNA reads TGTGCCAGCACTCCGCCCCTTCAAGAGACCCAGTACTTC.

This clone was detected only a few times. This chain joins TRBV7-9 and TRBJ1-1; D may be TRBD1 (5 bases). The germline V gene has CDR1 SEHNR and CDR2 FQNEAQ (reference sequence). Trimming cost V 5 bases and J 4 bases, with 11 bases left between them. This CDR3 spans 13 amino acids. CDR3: CASSASGSTEAFF. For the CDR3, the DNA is TGTGCCAGCAGCGCCTCAGGGAGCACTGAAGCTTTCTTT.

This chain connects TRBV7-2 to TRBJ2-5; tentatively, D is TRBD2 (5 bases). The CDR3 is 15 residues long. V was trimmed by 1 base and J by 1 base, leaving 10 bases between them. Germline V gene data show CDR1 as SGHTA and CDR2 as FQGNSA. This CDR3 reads CASSLDLSVQETQYF. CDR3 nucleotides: TGTGCCAGCAGCTTAGATCTTAGCGTCCAAGAGACCCAGTACTTC.

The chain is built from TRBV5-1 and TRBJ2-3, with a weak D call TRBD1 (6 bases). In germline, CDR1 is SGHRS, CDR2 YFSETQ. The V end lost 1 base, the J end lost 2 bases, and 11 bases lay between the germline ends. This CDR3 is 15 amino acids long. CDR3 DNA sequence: TGCGCCAGCAGCTTGAATACAGGGAACACAGATACGCAGTATTTT. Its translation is CASSLNTGNTDTQYF.

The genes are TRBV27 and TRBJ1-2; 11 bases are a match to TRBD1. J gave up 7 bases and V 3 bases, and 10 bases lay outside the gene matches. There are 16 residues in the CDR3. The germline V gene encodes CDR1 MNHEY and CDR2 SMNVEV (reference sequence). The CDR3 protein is CASSFDGQGAFFGYTF. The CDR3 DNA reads TGTGCCAGCAGTTTTGACGGACAGGGGGCGTTTTTTGGCTACACCTTC.